These 24 T cell receptor beta chains originate from one sample sequenced in a study of shared clonotypes between healthy human individuals. The protocol was immunoSEQ multiplex PCR, while the TCRdb copy is restricted to in-frame clones and leaves out a portion. The sample comprises about 680,000 clones, under 95% of which are singletons, and roughly 24% rests with the top ten. The naive CD8 population came from CD45RO-negative cells selected for CCR7, without terminally differentiated effector memory CD45RA+ cells. The material sequenced was naive CD8+ T cells sorted from blood. The receptors were gathered from a man younger than 45 in good health.

The rearrangement links TRBV4-1 to TRBJ2-7; D not certain. V lost 3 bases and J lost 6, with 21 bases in between. Per the germline V gene, CDR1 is MGHRA and CDR2 is YSYEKL. The CDR3 is 16 residues long. CDR3 in DNA: TGCGCCAGCAGCCAGTCGACTTGGGTCCAGCCGGGCGAGCAGTACTTC. It yields the protein CASSQSTWVQPGEQYF.

The V gene is TRBV7-8, the J gene TRBJ1-5, with D tentatively TRBD1 (5 bases). V lost 0 bases to trimming and J lost 5 bases, with 11 bases between them. This CDR3 spans 15 amino acids. Germline loops: CDR1 SGHVS, CDR2 FQNEAQ. Here the CDR3 DNA reads TGTGCCAGCAGCTTAGCGAGGGGCGGGCATCAGCCCCAGCATTTT. It specifies CASSLARGGHQPQHF.

J is TRBJ1-1 and V is TRBV23-1, with D perhaps TRBD1 (5 bases). TRBV23-1 is marked as an open reading frame, function uncertain. The CDR3 loop spans 16 amino acids. The ends were cut back, 0 bases at V and 0 bases at J, with 11 bases in the middle. This chain's CDR3 is CASSQSAGTMNTEAFF. The CDR3 DNA follows: TGCGCCAGCAGTCAATCGGCAGGGACCATGAACACTGAAGCTTTCTTT.

About this clone: Germline is not matched at one junction end, which may reflect a read error. V is TRBV7-7 and J is TRBJ2-2, with D hard to call. The CDR3 is made up of 12 amino acids. Germline V gene data show CDR1 as SSHAT and CDR2 as FNYEAQ (reference sequence). In DNA form, the CDR3 reads TGTGCTAGCAGCTTACTGGCCGGGGAGCTGTTTTTT. Its protein is CASSLLAGELFF.

The J gene is TRBJ2-4, the V gene TRBV15; D remains ambiguous. The CDR3 consists of 12 residues. Trimming removed 0 bases from V and 9 bases from J, with 6 bases in between. The germline V gene encodes CDR1 LNHNV and CDR2 YYDKDF (reference sequence). The CDR3 sequence: CATSRDTSIQYF. CDR3 DNA: TGTGCCACCAGCAGAGATACGAGCATTCAGTACTTC.

J is TRBJ2-7 and V is TRBV19; D perhaps matches TRBD2 (5 bases). There are 15 residues in the CDR3. V was trimmed by 5 bases and J by 2 bases, leaving 16 bases between them. Per germline, CDR1 LNHDA and CDR2 SQIVND (reference sequence). The CDR3 DNA sequence: TGTGCCAGTAGTCTTGGAGGTGTTTTCGCCTACGAGCAGTACTTC. Amino acid sequence: CASSLGGVFAYEQYF.

The chain uses TRBV13 and TRBJ2-5; the match to TRBD1 covers 7 bases. Germline V gives CDR1 PRHDT, CDR2 FYEKMQ (reference sequence). The ends lost 0 bases at V and 2 bases at J; junction bases unmatched: 3. The CDR3 totals 15 residues. CDR3 coding DNA: TGTGCCAGCAGCTTAGGTCCGGGACAGCAAGAGACCCAGTACTTC. This encodes CASSLGPGQQETQYF.

In its sample, this clone was seen once. V and J are TRBV6-4 and TRBJ2-7, with D hard to call. This CDR3 contains 12 residues. CDR1 and CDR2 from the germline V gene are MRHNA and SNTAGT. Trimming cost V 10 bases and J 5 bases, with 15 bases left between them. DNA for the CDR3: TGTGCCATCACTATGAATTTCGACGAGCAGTACTTC. This encodes CAITMNFDEQYF.

The rearrangement joins TRBV7-9 to TRBJ2-7; no reliable D call. Germline values: CDR1 SEHNR, CDR2 FQNEAQ (reference sequence). V was pared by 5 bases and J by 6 bases, with 20 bases between. This CDR3 region has 15 residues. The CDR3 DNA is TGTGCCAGCAGCCCTAGTCTATCTCGGCTGGGCGAGCAGTACTTC. Encoded protein: CASSPSLSRLGEQYF.

The chain employs TRBV11-2 and TRBJ2-1; D may be TRBD2 (6 bases). V lost 1 base and J 9 bases, leaving 7 bases between the germline ends. Per the germline V gene, CDR1 is SGHAT and CDR2 is FQNNGV. The CDR3 covers 12 residues. Written as DNA, the CDR3 is TGTGCCAGCAGCTTAGCGGGGGTTGAGCAGTTCTTC. Its translation is CASSLAGVEQFF.

This chain connects TRBV11-2 to TRBJ1-2; D unclear. Germline values: CDR1 SGHAT, CDR2 FQNNGV. The V end lost 5 bases, the J end lost 1 base, and 14 bases lay between the germline ends. The CDR3 is 15 residues long. CDR3 DNA: TGTGCCAGCAGCCAACAGCCAGTCCTTAACTATGGCTACACCTTC. It codes for CASSQQPVLNYGYTF. The whole variable domain, remainder taken from reference TRBV11-2 and TRBJ1-2, is EAGVAQSPRYKIIEKRQSVAFWCNPISGHATLYWYQQILGQGPKLLIQFQNNGVVDDSQLPKDRFSAERLKGVDSTLKIQPAKLEDSAVYLCASSQQPVLNYGYTFGSGTRLTVV.

V is TRBV6-1 and J is TRBJ2-3; D is undetermined. Germline V gene lookup returns CDR1 MNHNS and CDR2 SASEGT. The CDR3 totals 16 residues. Trimming took 3 bases from V and 4 from J, leaving 17 bases between them. The CDR3 DNA reads TGTGCCAGCAGTGACGTCAAGGTCGTTTTGGCAGATACGCAGTATTTT. As protein: CASSDVKVVLADTQYF.

V gene TRBV2 combines with J gene TRBJ2-1; D is unresolved. In germline, CDR1 is SNHLY, CDR2 FYNNEI. Between the trimmed V and J ends, which lost 7 bases and 4 bases, there was a span of 5 bases. The CDR3 totals 11 residues. The CDR3 sequence is CASKDYNEQFF. CDR3 DNA sequence: TGTGCCAGCAAAGATTACAATGAGCAGTTCTTC.

This chain connects TRBV5-6 to TRBJ2-7; the D gene is possibly TRBD2 (6 bases). The V end lost 5 bases, the J end lost 5 bases, and 14 bases lay between the germline ends. Germline CDR1 reads SGHDT; CDR2 reads YYEEEE. The CDR3 is 13 amino acids. CDR3 residues: CASSGGAPHEQYF. The CDR3 coding sequence is TGTGCCAGCAGTGGAGGGGCTCCACACGAGCAGTACTTC.

The chain couples TRBV9 to TRBJ2-1, with 14 bases fitting TRBD2. The CDR3 has 16 amino acids. The germline CDR1 and CDR2 sequences are SGDLS and YYNGEE. J gave up 9 bases and V 4 bases, and 9 bases lay outside the gene matches. The CDR3 DNA is TGTGCCAGCAGCCTCGGGACTAGCGGGAGCAGAGGTGAGCAGTTCTTC. As protein: CASSLGTSGSRGEQFF.

This clone was picked up one time. The CDR3 bases are TGTGCCAGCACAGGGAGTGAGGGCTACACCTTC. It specifies CASTGSEGYTF. V is TRBV19 and J is TRBJ1-2, with D possibly TRBD1 on 6 matching bases. Per germline, CDR1 LNHDA and CDR2 SQIVND (reference sequence). CDR3 length: 11 residues. V lost 9 bases, J lost 8 bases, and 13 bases lay in between.

The chain has TRBV28 and TRBJ1-1, with D unresolved. The length of the CDR3 is 13 residues. CDR1 is MDHEN, CDR2 SYDVKM, per germline. The V and J ends lost 8 bases and 3 bases respectively, with 13 bases between them. The CDR3: CASRAQDDTEAFF. As DNA, the CDR3 is TGTGCCAGCCGGGCCCAGGACGACACTGAAGCTTTCTTT.

The genes are TRBV10-3 and TRBJ1-5, with D tentatively TRBD1 (6 bases). With 6 bases removed from V and 5 bases from J, the gap between germline ends came to 20 bases. There are 16 residues in the CDR3. Germline values: CDR1 ENHRY, CDR2 SYGVKD. Here the CDR3 reads CAISEEKGDPYQPQHF. Here the CDR3 DNA reads TGTGCCATCAGCGAAGAAAAGGGGGACCCCTATCAGCCCCAGCATTTT.

This clone appeared many times. The same CDR3 also results from other DNA sequences found in this sample. The chain links TRBV27 to TRBJ2-1, with D hard to call. From germline, CDR1 is MNHEY and CDR2 SMNVEV (reference sequence). The V and J ends lost 1 base and 8 bases respectively, with 6 bases between them. The length of the CDR3 is 12 residues. In nucleotides, the CDR3 is TGTGCCAGCAGTTTATTCGGAGATGAGCAGTTCTTC. Its translation: CASSLFGDEQFF.

This clone was counted between two and nine times. V usage is TRBV27 and J usage is TRBJ2-7; 7 bases agree with TRBD1. Per the germline V gene, CDR1 is MNHEY and CDR2 is SMNVEV (reference sequence). The CDR3 runs 13 residues. The junction had 4 bases not matched to a gene; V was cut back by 3 bases and J by 5 bases. CDR3 in DNA: TGTGCCAGCAGTTTCGGACAGGCCGACGAGCAGTACTTC. This gives the protein CASSFGQADEQYF.

V gene TRBV7-9 combines with J gene TRBJ2-3; 12 bases are shared with TRBD2. The V and J ends lost 4 bases and 5 bases, in that order; junction bases with no gene match: 10. Germline CDR1 SEHNR, CDR2 FQNEAQ (reference sequence). The CDR3 consists of 17 residues. The DNA of the CDR3 is TGTGCCAGCAGCTCTGGGACTAGCGGGTTAAGCTTAGATACGCAGTATTTT. Translated: CASSSGTSGLSLDTQYF.

The V gene is TRBV6-1, the J gene TRBJ2-7; 8 bases fit TRBD2. The CDR3 has 14 residues. Trimming at V came to 3 bases and at J to 3 bases, leaving 4 bases not matched to a gene. In germline, CDR1 is MNHNS, CDR2 SASEGT. The CDR3 sequence is CASSDRGGIYEQYF. DNA for the CDR3: TGTGCCAGCAGTGATCGGGGGGGAATCTACGAGCAGTACTTC.

The rearrangement joins TRBV20-1 to TRBJ2-7; 7 bases are a match to TRBD1. From germline, CDR1 is DFQATT and CDR2 SNEGSKA (reference sequence). After removal of 3 bases from V and 7 bases from J, the junction contained 3 bases not matched to a gene. CDR3 length: 11 amino acids. The CDR3: CSARQGDEQYF. CDR3 bases: TGCAGTGCTAGGCAGGGGGATGAGCAGTACTTC.

The chain links TRBV5-8 to TRBJ2-1; 10 positions agree with TRBD2. J lost 5 bases, V lost 2 bases, and 7 bases had no gene match. This CDR3 region has 16 residues. CDR1 is SGHTS and CDR2 is YDEGEE in the germline V gene. The CDR3 bases are TGTGCCAGCAGCTTATACGGACTAGCGGTACACAATGAGCAGTTCTTC. Its protein product is CASSLYGLAVHNEQFF.